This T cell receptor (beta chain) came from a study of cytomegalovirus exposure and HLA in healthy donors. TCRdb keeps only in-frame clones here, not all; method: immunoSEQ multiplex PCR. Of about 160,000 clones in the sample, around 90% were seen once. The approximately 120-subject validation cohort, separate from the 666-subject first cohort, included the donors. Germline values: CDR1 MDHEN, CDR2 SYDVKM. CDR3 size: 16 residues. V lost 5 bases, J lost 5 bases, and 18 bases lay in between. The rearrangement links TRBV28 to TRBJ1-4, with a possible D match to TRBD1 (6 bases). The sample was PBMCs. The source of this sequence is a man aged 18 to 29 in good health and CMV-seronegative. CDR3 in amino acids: CASSRSELGANEKLFF. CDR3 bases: TGTGCCAGCAGTAGATCCGAACTGGGGGCAAATGAAAAACTGTTTTTT.